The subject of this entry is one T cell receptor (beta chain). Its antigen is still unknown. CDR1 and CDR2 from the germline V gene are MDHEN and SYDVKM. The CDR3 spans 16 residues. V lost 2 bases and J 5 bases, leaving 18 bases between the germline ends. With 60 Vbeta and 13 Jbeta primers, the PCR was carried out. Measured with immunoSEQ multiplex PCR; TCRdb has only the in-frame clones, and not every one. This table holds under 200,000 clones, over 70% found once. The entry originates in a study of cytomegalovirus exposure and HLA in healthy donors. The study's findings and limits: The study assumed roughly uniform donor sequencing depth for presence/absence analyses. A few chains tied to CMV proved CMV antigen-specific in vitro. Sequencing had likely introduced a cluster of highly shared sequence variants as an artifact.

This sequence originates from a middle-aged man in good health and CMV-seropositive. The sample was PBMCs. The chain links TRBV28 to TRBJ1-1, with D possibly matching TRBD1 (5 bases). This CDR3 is CASSLGTGAIRTEAFF. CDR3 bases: TGTGCCAGCAGTTTAGGGACTGGAGCGATTAGGACTGAAGCTTTCTTT.